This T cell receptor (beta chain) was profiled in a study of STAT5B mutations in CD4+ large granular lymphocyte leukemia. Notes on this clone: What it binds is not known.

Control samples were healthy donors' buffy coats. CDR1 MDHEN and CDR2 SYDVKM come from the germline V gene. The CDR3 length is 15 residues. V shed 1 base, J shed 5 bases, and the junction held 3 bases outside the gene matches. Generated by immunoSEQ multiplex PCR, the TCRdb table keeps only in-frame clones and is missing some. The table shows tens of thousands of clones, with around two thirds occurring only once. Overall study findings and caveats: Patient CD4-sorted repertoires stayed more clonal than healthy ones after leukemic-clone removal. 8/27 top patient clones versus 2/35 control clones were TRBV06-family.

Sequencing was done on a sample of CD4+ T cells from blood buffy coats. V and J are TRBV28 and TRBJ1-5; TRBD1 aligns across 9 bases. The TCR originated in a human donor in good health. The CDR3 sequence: CASSLLGQGYQPQHF. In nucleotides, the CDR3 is TGTGCCAGCAGTTTATTAGGACAGGGGTATCAGCCCCAGCATTTT.